The T cell receptor beta chain described here comes from a study of cytomegalovirus exposure and HLA in healthy donors. Findings and caveats of the study: Follow-up analysis seemed to connect common viral pathogens with several of the most significant clusters identified.

V gave up 0 bases and J gave up 1 base, with 12 bases separating them. CDR3 length: 17 amino acids. Per germline, CDR1 LNHDA and CDR2 SQIVND (reference sequence). The count of this clone is one. The antigen is unknown. Healthy bone marrow donors supplied every sample. PCR primers comprised 60 Vbeta and 13 Jbeta primers. Profiled with immunoSEQ multiplex PCR; TCRdb holds only in-frame clones, not every one. In the table there are some 140,000 clones, approximately 70% of which are singletons. The specimen was PBMCs. The V and J genes are TRBV19 and TRBJ2-2; D possibly corresponds to TRBD1 (8 bases). This sequence originates from a human donor in good health. The CDR3, as DNA: TGTGCCAGTAGTATAGATACAGGGGGGGGGAACACCGGGGAGCTGTTTTTT. It encodes CASSIDTGGGNTGELFF.